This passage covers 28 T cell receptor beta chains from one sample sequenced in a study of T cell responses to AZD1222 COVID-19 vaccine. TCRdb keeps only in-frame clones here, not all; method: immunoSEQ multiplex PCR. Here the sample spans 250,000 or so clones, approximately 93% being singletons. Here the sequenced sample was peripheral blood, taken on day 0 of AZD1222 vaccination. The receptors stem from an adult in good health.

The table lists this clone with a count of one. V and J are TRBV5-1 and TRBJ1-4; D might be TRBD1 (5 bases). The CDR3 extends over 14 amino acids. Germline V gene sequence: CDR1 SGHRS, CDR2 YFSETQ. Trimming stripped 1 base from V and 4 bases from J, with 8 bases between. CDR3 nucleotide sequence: TGCGCCAGCAGCTTGCAGGGCGGTAATGAAAAACTGTTTTTT. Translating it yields CASSLQGGNEKLFF. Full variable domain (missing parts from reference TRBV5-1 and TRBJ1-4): KAGVTQTPRYLIKTRGQQVTLSCSPISGHRSVSWYQQTPGQGLQFLFEYFSETQRNKGNFPGRFSGRQFSNSRSEMNVSTLELGDSALYLCASSLQGGNEKLFFGSGTQLSVL.

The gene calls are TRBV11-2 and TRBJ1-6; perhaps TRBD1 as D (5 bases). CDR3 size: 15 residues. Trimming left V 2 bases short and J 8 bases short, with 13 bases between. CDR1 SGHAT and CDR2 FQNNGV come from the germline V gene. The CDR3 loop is CASSLKGQGDSPLHF. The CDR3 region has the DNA TGTGCCAGCAGCTTAAAAGGCCAGGGAGATTCACCCCTCCACTTT.

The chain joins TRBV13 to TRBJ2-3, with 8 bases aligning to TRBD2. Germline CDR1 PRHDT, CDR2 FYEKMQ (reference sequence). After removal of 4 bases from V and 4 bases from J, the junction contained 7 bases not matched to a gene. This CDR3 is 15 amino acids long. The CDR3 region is CASSSGGPGPDTQYF. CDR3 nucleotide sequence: TGTGCCAGCAGCTCGGGAGGGCCAGGTCCAGATACGCAGTATTTT.

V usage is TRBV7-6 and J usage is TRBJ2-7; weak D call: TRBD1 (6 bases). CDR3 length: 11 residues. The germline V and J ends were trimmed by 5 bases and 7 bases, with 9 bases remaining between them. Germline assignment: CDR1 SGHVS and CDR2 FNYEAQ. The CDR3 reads CASSPGQEQYF. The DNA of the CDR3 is TGTGCCAGCAGCCCGGGACAAGAGCAGTACTTC.

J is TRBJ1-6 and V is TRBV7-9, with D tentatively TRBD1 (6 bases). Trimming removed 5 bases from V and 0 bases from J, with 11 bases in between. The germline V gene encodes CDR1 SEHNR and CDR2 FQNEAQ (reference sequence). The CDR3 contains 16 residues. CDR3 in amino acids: CASSLQGISYNSPLHF. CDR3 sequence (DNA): TGTGCCAGCAGCCTCCAGGGGATCTCCTATAATTCACCCCTCCACTTT.

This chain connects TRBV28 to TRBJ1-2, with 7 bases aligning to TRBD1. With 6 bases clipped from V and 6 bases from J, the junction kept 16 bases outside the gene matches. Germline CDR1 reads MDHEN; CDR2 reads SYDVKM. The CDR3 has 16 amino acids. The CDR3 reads CASRPDPGTVRDGYTF. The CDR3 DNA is TGTGCCAGCAGACCAGATCCCGGGACAGTGAGAGATGGCTACACCTTC.

CDR3 in DNA: TGCGCCAGCAGCTTGGCCTGGGGACCGAACACTGAAGCTTTCTTT. Its protein product is CASSLAWGPNTEAFF. This chain connects TRBV5-1 to TRBJ1-1; TRBD1 might be the D (5 bases). Germline V gene lookup returns CDR1 SGHRS and CDR2 YFSETQ. The V and J ends lost 0 bases and 1 base respectively, with 10 bases between them. CDR3 size: 15 residues.

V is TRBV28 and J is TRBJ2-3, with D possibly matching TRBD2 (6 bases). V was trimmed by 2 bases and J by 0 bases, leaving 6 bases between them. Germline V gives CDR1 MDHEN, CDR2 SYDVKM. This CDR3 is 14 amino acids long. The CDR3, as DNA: TGTGCCAGCAGTTTAGGGGGGAGCACAGATACGCAGTATTTT. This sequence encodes CASSLGGSTDTQYF.

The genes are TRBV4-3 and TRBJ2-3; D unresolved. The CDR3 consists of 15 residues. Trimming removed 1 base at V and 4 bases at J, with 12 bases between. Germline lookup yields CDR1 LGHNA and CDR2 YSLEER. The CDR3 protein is CASSQGARGADTQYF. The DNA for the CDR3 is TGCGCCAGCAGCCAAGGTGCTAGAGGCGCAGATACGCAGTATTTT.

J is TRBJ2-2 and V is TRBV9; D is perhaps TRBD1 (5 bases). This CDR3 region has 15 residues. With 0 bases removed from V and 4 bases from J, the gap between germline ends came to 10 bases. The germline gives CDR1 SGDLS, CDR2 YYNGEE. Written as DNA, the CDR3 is TGTGCCAGCAGCGTAGCGTGGGGCCGCACCGGGGAGCTGTTTTTT. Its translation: CASSVAWGRTGELFF.

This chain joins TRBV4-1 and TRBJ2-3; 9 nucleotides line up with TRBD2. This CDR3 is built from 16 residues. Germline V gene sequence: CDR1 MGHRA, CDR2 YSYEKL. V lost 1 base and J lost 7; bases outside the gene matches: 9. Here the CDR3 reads CASSQVGRGGRNTQYF. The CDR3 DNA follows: TGCGCCAGCAGCCAAGTCGGGCGGGGGGGCAGGAATACGCAGTATTTT.

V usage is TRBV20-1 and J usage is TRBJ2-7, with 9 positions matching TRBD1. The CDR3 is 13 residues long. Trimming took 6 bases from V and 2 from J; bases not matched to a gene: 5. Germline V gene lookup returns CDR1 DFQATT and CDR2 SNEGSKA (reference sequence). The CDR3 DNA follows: TGCAGTGCCAGTGGGACAGGGACCTACGAGCAGTACTTC. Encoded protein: CSASGTGTYEQYF.

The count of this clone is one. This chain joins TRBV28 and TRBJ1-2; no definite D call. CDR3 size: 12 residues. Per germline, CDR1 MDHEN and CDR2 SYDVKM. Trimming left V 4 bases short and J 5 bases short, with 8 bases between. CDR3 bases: TGTGCCAGCAGTTGGAAGACATATGGCTACACCTTC. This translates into CASSWKTYGYTF.

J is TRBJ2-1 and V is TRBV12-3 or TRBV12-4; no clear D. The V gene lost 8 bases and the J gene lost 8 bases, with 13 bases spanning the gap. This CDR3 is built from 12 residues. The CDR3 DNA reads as TGTGCCAGCTCCTCTGTTGGCTATGAGCAGTTCTTC. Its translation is CASSSVGYEQFF.

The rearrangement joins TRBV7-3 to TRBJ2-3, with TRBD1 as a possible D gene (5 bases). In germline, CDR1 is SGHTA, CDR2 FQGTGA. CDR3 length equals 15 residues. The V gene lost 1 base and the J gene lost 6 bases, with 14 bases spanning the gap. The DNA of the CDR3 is TGTGCCAGCAGCTTAATGTCCAGGAAGGGGGATACGCAGTATTTT. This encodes CASSLMSRKGDTQYF.

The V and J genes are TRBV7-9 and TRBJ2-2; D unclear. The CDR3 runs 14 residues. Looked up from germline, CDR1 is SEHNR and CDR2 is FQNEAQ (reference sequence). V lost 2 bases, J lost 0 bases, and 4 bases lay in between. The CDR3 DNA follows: TGTGCCAGCAGCTTACCCTCGAACACCGGGGAGCTGTTTTTT. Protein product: CASSLPSNTGELFF.

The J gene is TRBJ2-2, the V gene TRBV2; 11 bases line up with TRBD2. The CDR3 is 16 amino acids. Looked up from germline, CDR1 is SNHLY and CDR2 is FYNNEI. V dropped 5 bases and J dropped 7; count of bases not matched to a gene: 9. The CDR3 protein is CASSPLAGVEVGELFF. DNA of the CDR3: TGTGCCAGCAGTCCACTAGCGGGAGTCGAAGTCGGGGAGCTGTTTTTT.

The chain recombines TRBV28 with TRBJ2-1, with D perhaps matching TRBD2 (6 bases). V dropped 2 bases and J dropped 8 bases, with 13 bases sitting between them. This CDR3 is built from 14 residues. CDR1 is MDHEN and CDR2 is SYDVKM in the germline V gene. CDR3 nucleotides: TGTGCCAGCAGTTTACTCGGGCCGGGAGATGAGCAGTTCTTC. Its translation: CASSLLGPGDEQFF.

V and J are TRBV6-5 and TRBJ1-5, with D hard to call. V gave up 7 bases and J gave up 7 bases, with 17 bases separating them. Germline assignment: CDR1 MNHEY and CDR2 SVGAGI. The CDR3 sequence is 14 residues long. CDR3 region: CASTGSSRGQPQHF. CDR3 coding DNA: TGTGCCAGCACCGGAAGTTCCCGTGGGCAGCCCCAGCATTTT.

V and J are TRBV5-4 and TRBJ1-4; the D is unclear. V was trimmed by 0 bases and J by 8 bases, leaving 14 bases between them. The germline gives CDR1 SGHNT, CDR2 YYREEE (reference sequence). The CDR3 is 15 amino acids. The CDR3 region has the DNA TGTGCCAGCAGCTTGGGGGCCGACACGGAGGAAAAACTGTTTTTT. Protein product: CASSLGADTEEKLFF.

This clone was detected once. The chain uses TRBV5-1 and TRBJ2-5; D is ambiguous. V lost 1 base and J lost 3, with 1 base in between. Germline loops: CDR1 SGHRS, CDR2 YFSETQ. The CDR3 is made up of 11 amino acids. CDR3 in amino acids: CASSLKETQYF. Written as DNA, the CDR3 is TGCGCCAGCAGCTTGAAAGAGACCCAGTACTTC.

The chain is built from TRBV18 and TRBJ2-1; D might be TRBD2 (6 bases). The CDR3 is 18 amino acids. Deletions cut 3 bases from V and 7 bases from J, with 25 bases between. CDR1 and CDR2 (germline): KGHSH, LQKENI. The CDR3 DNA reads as TGTGCCAGCTCACCTCCAAGGGATATCGGGAGTATTATGAATGAGCAGTTCTTC. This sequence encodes CASSPPRDIGSIMNEQFF. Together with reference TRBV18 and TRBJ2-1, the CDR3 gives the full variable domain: NAGVMQNPRHLVRRRGQEARLRCSPMKGHSHVYWYRQLPEEGLKFMVYLQKENIIDESGMPKERFSAEFPKEGPSILRIQQVVRGDSAAYFCASSPPRDIGSIMNEQFFGPGTRLTVL.

The CDR3 sequence is CASSSPGRGSYEQYF. The CDR3 region has the DNA TGTGCCAGCAGTTCCCCTGGGCGGGGGTCCTACGAGCAGTACTTC. The chain couples TRBV27 to TRBJ2-7; 7 bases map to TRBD2. The CDR3 consists of 15 residues. CDR1 and CDR2 from the germline V gene are MNHEY and SMNVEV (reference sequence). The J segment lost 1 base and the V segment lost 4 bases, leaving 7 bases of the junction unmatched.

The chain's CDR3 is CASSSGQGPMEQYF. The CDR3 nucleotides read TGTGCCAGTAGTTCAGGACAGGGGCCCATGGAGCAGTACTTC. The chain employs TRBV19 and TRBJ2-7, with 9 bases fitting TRBD1. The CDR3 is 14 amino acids. Germline V gene sequence: CDR1 LNHDA, CDR2 SQIVND (reference sequence). The ends lost 5 bases at V and 7 bases at J; junction bases unmatched: 9.

The DNA for the CDR3 is TGTGCCAGCAGTTCCACTGGGCTGAACACCGGGGAGCTGTTTTTT. Amino acid sequence: CASSSTGLNTGELFF. The chain employs TRBV2 and TRBJ2-2, with no clear D. CDR1 and CDR2 (germline): SNHLY, FYNNEI. The CDR3 runs to 15 residues. Trimming took off 5 bases at V and 1 base at J, with 11 bases between the two ends.

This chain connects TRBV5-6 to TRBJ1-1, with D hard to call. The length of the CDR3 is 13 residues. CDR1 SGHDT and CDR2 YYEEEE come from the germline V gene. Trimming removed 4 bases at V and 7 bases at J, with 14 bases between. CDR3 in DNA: TGTGCCAGCAGCCCAACCGGGAAATTTGAAGCTTTCTTT. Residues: CASSPTGKFEAFF.

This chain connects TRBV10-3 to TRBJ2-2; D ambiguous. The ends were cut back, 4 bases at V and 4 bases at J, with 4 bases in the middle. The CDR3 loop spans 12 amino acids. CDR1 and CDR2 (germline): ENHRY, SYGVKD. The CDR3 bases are TGTGCCATCAGTGGCACCACCGGGGAGCTGTTTTTT. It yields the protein CAISGTTGELFF.

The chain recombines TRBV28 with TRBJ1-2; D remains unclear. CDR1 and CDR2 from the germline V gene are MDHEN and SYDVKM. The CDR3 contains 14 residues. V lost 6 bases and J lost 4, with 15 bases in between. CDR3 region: CASSPDRVRYGYTF. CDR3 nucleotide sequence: TGTGCCAGCAGCCCCGATAGGGTCCGCTATGGCTACACCTTC.